Listed here is a single T cell receptor (beta chain). Antigen specificity is unknown. The data originate from a study of cytomegalovirus exposure and HLA in healthy donors. The germline V gene has CDR1 SGHTA and CDR2 FQGTGA. The CDR3 extends over 15 amino acids. Trimming cost V 5 bases and J 4 bases; bases outside gene matches: 4. PCR employed 60 Vbeta and 13 Jbeta primers. Data came from immunoSEQ multiplex PCR; TCRdb stores just in-frame clones and leaves some out. The table includes 150,000 or so clones, around 78% detected once. Study outcomes and limitations: With DRB1 most and HLA-C fewest, TCR association rates differed between HLA loci in a later analysis. In vitro data verified three CMV-associated chains as specific for CMV antigens.

The TCR sequence derives from a woman in her thirties or forties in good health and CMV-seronegative. The V and J genes are TRBV7-3 and TRBJ2-1; 11 nucleotides match TRBD2. Sequencing was performed on PBMCs. CDR3 sequence reads: CASSEGTSGYNEQFF. CDR3 coding DNA: TGTGCCAGCAGCGAAGGGACTAGCGGATACAATGAGCAGTTCTTC. The full variable domain, in which reference TRBV7-3 and TRBJ2-1 provide the parts outside the CDR3, is GAGVSQTPSNKVTEKGKYVELRCDPISGHTALYWYRQSLGQGPEFLIYFQGTGAADDSGLPNDRFFAVRPEGSVSTLKIQRTERGDSAVYLCASSEGTSGYNEQFFGPGTRLTVL.